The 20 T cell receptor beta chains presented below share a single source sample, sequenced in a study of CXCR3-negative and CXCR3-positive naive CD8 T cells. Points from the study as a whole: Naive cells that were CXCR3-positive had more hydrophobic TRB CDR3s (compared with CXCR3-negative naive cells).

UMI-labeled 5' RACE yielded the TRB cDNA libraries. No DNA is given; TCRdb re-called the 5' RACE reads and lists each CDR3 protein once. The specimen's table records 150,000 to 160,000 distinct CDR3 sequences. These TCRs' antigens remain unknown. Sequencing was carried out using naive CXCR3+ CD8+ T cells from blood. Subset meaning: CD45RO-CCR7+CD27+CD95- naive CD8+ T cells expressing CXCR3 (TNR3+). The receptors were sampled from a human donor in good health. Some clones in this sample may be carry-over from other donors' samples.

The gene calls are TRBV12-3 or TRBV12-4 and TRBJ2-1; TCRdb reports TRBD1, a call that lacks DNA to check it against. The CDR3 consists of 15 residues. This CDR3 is CASSLLRGRSDEQFF.

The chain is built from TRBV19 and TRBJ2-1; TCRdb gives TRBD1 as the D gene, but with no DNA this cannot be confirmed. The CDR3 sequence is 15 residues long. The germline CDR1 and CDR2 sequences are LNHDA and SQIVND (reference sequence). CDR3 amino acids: CASSIWEGGGDEQFF.

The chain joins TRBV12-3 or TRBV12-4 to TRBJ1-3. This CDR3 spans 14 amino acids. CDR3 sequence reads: CAIQPENSGNTIYF.

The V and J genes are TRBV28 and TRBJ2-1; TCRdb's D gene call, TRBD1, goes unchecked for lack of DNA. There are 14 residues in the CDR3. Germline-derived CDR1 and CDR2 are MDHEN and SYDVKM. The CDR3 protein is CASSSQGRGNEQFF.

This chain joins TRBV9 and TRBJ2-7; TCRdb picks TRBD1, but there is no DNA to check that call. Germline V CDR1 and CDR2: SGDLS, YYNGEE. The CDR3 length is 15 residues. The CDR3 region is CASSPDSFGTYEQYF.

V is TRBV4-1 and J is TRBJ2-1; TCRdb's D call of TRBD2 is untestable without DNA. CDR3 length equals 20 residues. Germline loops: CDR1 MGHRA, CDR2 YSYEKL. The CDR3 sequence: CASSHPRASGSSSSYNEQFF.

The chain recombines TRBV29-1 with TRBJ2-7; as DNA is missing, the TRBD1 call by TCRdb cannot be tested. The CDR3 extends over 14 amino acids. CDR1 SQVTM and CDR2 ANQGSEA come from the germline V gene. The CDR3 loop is CSVATGTGVYEQYF.

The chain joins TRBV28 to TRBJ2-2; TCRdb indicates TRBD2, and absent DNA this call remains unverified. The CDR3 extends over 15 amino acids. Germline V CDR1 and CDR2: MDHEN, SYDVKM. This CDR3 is CASSSRTINTGELFF.

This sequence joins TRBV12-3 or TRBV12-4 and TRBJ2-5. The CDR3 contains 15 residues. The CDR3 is CASSKIAGFQETQYF.

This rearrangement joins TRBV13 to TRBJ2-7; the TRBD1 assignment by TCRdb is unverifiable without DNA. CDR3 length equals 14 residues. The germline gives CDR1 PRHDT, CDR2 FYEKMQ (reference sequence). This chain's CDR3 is CASSIRGQGHEQYF.

The CDR3 sequence is CASSTGGNYGYTF. This chain joins TRBV7-9 and TRBJ1-2; TCRdb returns TRBD1, unconfirmable since there is no DNA. The CDR3 has 13 residues. Per germline, CDR1 SEHNR and CDR2 FQNEAQ (reference sequence).

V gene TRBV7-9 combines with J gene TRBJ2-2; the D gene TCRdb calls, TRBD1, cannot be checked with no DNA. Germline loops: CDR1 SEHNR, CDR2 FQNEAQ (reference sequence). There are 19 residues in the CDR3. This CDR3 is CASSRLLLSVQGNTGELFF.

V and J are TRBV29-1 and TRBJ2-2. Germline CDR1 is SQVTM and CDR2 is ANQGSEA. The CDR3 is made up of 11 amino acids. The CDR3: CSAIYTGELFF.

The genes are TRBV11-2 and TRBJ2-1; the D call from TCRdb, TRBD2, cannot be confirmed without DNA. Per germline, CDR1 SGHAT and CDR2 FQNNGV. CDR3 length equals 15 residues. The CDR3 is CASSLLSGSYNEQFF.

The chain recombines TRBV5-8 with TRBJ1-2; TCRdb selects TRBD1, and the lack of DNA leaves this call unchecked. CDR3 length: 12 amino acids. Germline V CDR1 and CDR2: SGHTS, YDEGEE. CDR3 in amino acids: CASSQGHYGYTF.

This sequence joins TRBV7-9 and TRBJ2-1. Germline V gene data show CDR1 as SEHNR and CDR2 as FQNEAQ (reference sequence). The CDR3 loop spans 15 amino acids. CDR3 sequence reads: CASISQGYGDNEQFF.

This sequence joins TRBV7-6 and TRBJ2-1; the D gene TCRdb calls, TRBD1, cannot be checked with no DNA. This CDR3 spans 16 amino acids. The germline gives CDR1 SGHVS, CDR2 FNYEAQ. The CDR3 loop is CASSLAGTGGNNEQFF.

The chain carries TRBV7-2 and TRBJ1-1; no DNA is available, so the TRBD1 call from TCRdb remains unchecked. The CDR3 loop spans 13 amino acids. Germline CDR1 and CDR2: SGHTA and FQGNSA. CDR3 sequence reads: CASSLGAYTEAFF. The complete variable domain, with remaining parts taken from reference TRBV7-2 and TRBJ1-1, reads GAGVSQSPSNKVTEKGKDVELRCDPISGHTALYWYRQSLGQGLEFLIYFQGNSAPDKSGLPSDRFSAERTGGSVSTLTIQRTQQEDSAVYLCASSLGAYTEAFFGQGTRLTVV.

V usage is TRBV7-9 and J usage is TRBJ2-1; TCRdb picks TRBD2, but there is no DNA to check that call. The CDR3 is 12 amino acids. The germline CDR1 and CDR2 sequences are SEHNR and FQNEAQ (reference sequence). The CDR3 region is CASSQLGDEQFF.

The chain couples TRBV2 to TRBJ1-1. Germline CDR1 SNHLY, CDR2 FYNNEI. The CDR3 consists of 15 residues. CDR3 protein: CASSEFLGRNTEAFF.